Listed below are T cell receptor beta chains from one sample, sequenced in a study of Graves' ophthalmopathy and Graves' hyperthyroidism. TCRdb recomputed calls from the multiplex PCR reads with MiXCR, one row per CDR3 protein. The sample contains fewer than 400,000 distinct CDR3 sequences, about a sixth of which appear only once. Source material: peripheral blood. The receptors derive from a woman younger than 35 with Graves' ophthalmopathy. CDR3s include the opening cysteine and the closing phenylalanine or tryptophan. A D gene is named only where the DNA matches it firmly. Some rows have no size entry. The others give once, few or many, or a class for an expanded clone.

J: TRBJ2-5; D: .; size: .; V: TRBV20-1; DNA: TGCAGTGCTAGTGTCAGGGAGAAGGAAGAGACCCAGTACTTC; CDR3: CSASVREKEETQYF
J: TRBJ2-7; D: .; size: many; V: TRBV11-2; DNA: TGTGCCAGCAGCTTAAACATCGGCCTGGGGTACGAGCAGTACTTC; CDR3: CASSLNIGLGYEQYF
J: TRBJ1-1; D: .; size: .; V: TRBV6-1; DNA: TGTGCCAGCAGTCCGGACTTTGTTGGGACTGAAGCTTTCTTT; CDR3: CASSPDFVGTEAFF
J: TRBJ2-5; D: .; size: few; V: TRBV27; DNA: TGTGCCAGCACCGGATTTCAGGGGGGCGCGGGGACCCAGTACTTC; CDR3: CASTGFQGGAGTQYF
J: TRBJ2-2; D: .; size: few; V: TRBV14; DNA: TGTGCCAGCAGCCGAGGGGGGGGATCCAACACCGGGGAGCTGTTTTTT; CDR3: CASSRGGGSNTGELFF
J: TRBJ1-1; D: .; size: .; V: TRBV27; DNA: TGTGCCAGCAGTTCACAGGTGCCGAACACTGAAGCTTTCTTT; CDR3: CASSSQVPNTEAFF
J: TRBJ2-7; D: TRBD2; size: many; V: TRBV12-3/TRBV12-4; DNA: TGTGCCAGCAGTCCGGGTGTATCGCGGGGGGCCTACGAGCAGTACTTC; CDR3: CASSPGVSRGAYEQYF
J: TRBJ2-7; D: .; size: many; V: TRBV12-3/TRBV12-4; DNA: TGTGCCAGCAGTTTAAGTCGGGGGCTCGAGCAGTACTTC; CDR3: CASSLSRGLEQYF
J: TRBJ1-1; D: .; size: many; V: TRBV6-1; DNA: TGTGCCAGCAGTGAATATGACAGGCTGAACACTGAAGCTTTCTTT; CDR3: CASSEYDRLNTEAFF
J: TRBJ1-1; D: .; size: many; V: TRBV7-9; DNA: TGTGCCAGCAAGGGGGGAATCGGGTGGACTGAAGCTTTCTTT; CDR3: CASKGGIGWTEAFF
J: TRBJ2-5; D: TRBD2; size: .; V: TRBV28; DNA: TGTGCCAGCAGAGATGGGACTAGCGGGGGCACTCAAGAGACCCAGTACTTC; CDR3: CASRDGTSGGTQETQYF
J: TRBJ2-7; D: .; size: many; V: TRBV2; DNA: TGTGCCAGCAGTGAAGACGGCTCCTCCTACGAGCAGTACTTC; CDR3: CASSEDGSSYEQYF
J: TRBJ2-7; D: TRBD1; size: many; V: TRBV6-1; DNA: TGTGCCAGCAGTGACCACCCAGGGGGTAGGACGTACGAGCAGTACTTC; CDR3: CASSDHPGGRTYEQYF
J: TRBJ1-5; D: .; size: many; V: TRBV27; DNA: TGTGCCAGCAGTTCTATCGGGGGGCCCCAGCATTTT; CDR3: CASSSIGGPQHF
J: TRBJ1-6; D: .; size: many; V: TRBV7-2; DNA: TGTGCCAGCAGCTTACAGGGAGGAAATAATAATTCACCCCTCCACTTT; CDR3: CASSLQGGNNNSPLHF
J: TRBJ1-1; D: .; size: many; V: TRBV6-1; DNA: TGTGCCAGTCGGGGGGGTCGCACTGAAGCTTTCTTT; CDR3: CASRGGRTEAFF
J: TRBJ2-7; D: .; size: many; V: TRBV6-1; DNA: TGTGCCAGCAGTCGCGACTCCTCGGGGACCTACGAGCAGTACTTC; CDR3: CASSRDSSGTYEQYF
J: TRBJ2-7; D: .; size: few; V: TRBV30; DNA: TGTGCCTGGAAGGAGGCGGGAAAGGGCGGGCAGTACTTC; CDR3: CAWKEAGKGGQYF
J: TRBJ2-7; D: TRBD1; size: .; V: TRBV15; DNA: TGTGCCACCAGCCACGACAGGGGCTACGAGCAGTACTTC; CDR3: CATSHDRGYEQYF
J: TRBJ1-2; D: .; size: .; V: TRBV11-1; DNA: TGTGCCAGCAGCTTAGTCCCGGACGGCTATGGCTACACCTTC; CDR3: CASSLVPDGYGYTF